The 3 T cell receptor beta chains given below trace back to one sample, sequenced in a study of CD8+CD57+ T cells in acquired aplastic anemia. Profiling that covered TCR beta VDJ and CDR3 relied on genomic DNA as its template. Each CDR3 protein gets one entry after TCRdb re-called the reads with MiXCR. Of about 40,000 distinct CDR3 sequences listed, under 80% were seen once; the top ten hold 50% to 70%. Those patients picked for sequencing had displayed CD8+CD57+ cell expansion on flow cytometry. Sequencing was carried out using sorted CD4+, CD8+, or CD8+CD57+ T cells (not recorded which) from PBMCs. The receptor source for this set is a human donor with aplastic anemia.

CDR3 DNA sequence: TGTGCCAGCAGCGCGGGACAATTTTATTCACCCCTCCACTTT. As protein: CASSAGQFYSPLHF. The V and J genes are TRBV25-1 and TRBJ1-6; D is possibly TRBD1 (6 bases). The CDR3 extends over 14 amino acids. V was clipped by 6 bases and J by 8 bases, with 14 bases between them. CDR1 MGHDK and CDR2 SYGVNS come from the germline V gene.

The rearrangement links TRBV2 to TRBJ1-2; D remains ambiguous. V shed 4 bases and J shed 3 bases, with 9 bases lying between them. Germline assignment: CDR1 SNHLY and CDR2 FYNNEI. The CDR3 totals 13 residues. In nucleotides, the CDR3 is TGTGCCAGCAGTGTTCGACGGGACTATGGCTACACCTTC. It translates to CASSVRRDYGYTF.

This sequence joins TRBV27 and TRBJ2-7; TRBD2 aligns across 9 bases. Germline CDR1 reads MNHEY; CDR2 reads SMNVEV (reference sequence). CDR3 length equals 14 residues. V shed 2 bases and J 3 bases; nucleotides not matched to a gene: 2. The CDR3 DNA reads TGTGCCAGCAGTTTAGGACTAGCGAACTACGAGCAGTACTTC. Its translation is CASSLGLANYEQYF.